This T cell receptor (beta chain) was sequenced for a study of regulatory T cells in long-lasting Graves disease. Study-level results: Segments TRBV28, TRBJ1-2 and TRBJ2-5 showed preferential usage in persistent disease.

Stated time point: newly diagnosed GD, antithyroid drugs for less than 3 months. PBMCs provided the RNA from which the TCR library was made. This CDR3 is 22 amino acids long. Per the germline V gene, CDR1 is MNHEY and CDR2 is SVGEGT. V trimming: 4 bases; J trimming: 4 bases; junction bases outside the gene matches: 29. To make TCR beta libraries, researchers used iRepertoire HTBI primers and Arm-PCR of CDR3 regions. TCRdb analysed the multiplex PCR reads with MiXCR anew, one entry per CDR3 protein. The data show more than 300,000 distinct CDR3 sequences, with around 15% seen just once and roughly 20% held by the top ten. This clonotype has at least ten counts. Antigen: not known.

The sample was peripheral blood mononuclear cells (PBMCs), taken at new diagnosis, from a patient treated with antithyroid drugs. The TCR comes from a female donor with Graves disease. The chain couples TRBV6-2 or TRBV6-3 to TRBJ2-5; 8 nucleotides match TRBD1. The CDR3 nucleotides are TGTGCCAGCAGTTTTCAGCCAGGGGGCTCGTCAGAGGACCCCCTGGATATAGAGACCCAGTACTTC. It translates to CASSFQPGGSSEDPLDIETQYF.